These 14 T cell receptor beta chains share one sample of origin, sequenced in a study of blood T cell repertoires in COVID-19. Sequencing used immunoSEQ multiplex PCR; TCRdb keeps in-frame clones, though not all of them. This table has 350,000 or so clones, about nine tenths appearing once. The sample consisted of PBMCs or T cells enriched from blood (not recorded which). These receptors originate from a woman aged 25 to 45 who had been exposed to COVID-19.

This chain connects TRBV5-4 to TRBJ2-7, with a tentative D call TRBD2 (5 bases). V was trimmed by 2 bases and J by 3 bases, leaving 12 bases between them. Germline CDR1 reads SGHNT; CDR2 reads YYREEE (reference sequence). There are 14 residues in the CDR3. The CDR3 is CASSFGTGFYEQYF. The DNA for the CDR3 is TGTGCCAGCAGCTTCGGAACGGGATTCTACGAGCAGTACTTC.

The chain joins TRBV27 to TRBJ1-5, with D possibly matching TRBD1 (5 bases). The length of the CDR3 is 14 residues. Per the germline V gene, CDR1 is MNHEY and CDR2 is SMNVEV (reference sequence). Trimming took off 7 bases at V and 0 bases at J, with 10 bases between the two ends. The CDR3 nucleotides read TGTGCCAGCAACCCGGGGGTTAGCAATCAGCCCCAGCATTTT. This codes for CASNPGVSNQPQHF.

The chain couples TRBV9 to TRBJ2-7, with 8 bases identical to TRBD1. This CDR3 contains 13 residues. J was trimmed by 3 bases and V by 7 bases; bases with no gene match: 6. Germline V lookup: CDR1 SGDLS, CDR2 YYNGEE. The CDR3 sequence: CASGQGADYEQYF. The CDR3, as DNA: TGTGCCAGCGGGCAGGGGGCCGACTACGAGCAGTACTTC.

The chain carries TRBV5-6 and TRBJ2-7; D is possibly TRBD2 (7 bases). CDR1 is SGHDT and CDR2 is YYEEEE in the germline V gene. The V end was cut by 0 bases, the J end by 0 bases, with 16 bases between. CDR3 length equals 17 residues. The CDR3 DNA is TGTGCCAGCAGCTTGGCTCGGGGGGCGGGCCGCTCCTACGAGCAGTACTTC. Amino acid sequence: CASSLARGAGRSYEQYF.

The chain recombines TRBV2 with TRBJ1-2; 9 nucleotides line up with TRBD1. CDR1 and CDR2 from the germline V gene are SNHLY and FYNNEI. The CDR3 is 12 residues long. V trimming: 5 bases; J trimming: 6 bases; junction bases outside the gene matches: 1. The CDR3 bases are TGTGCCAGCAGTAGGACAGGGGATGGCTACACCTTC. It specifies CASSRTGDGYTF.

This CDR3 is CASSADNYEQYF. The CDR3 coding sequence is TGCGCCAGCAGCGCAGACAACTACGAGCAGTACTTC. The rearrangement joins TRBV5-1 to TRBJ2-7; D unresolved. Germline loops: CDR1 SGHRS, CDR2 YFSETQ. With 4 bases removed from V and 3 bases from J, the gap between germline ends came to 8 bases. The CDR3 is 12 residues long. Combining the CDR3 with reference TRBV5-1 and TRBJ2-7 gives the whole variable domain KAGVTQTPRYLIKTRGQQVTLSCSPISGHRSVSWYQQTPGQGLQFLFEYFSETQRNKGNFPGRFSGRQFSNSRSEMNVSTLELGDSALYLCASSADNYEQYFGPGTRLTVT.

The V and J genes are TRBV6-5 and TRBJ1-5; D remains unclear. The CDR3 extends over 13 amino acids. V gave up 7 bases and J gave up 2 bases, with 9 bases separating them. Germline V gene sequence: CDR1 MNHEY, CDR2 SVGAGI. CDR3 sequence reads: CASTWEGNQPQHF. The CDR3 DNA sequence: TGTGCCAGCACCTGGGAGGGCAATCAGCCCCAGCATTTT.

The rearrangement uses TRBV11-2 and TRBJ2-7; 7 positions match TRBD2. Germline trimming cut 3 bases from V and 0 bases from J; bases unmatched to any gene: 5. Germline V gene sequence: CDR1 SGHAT, CDR2 FQNNGV. This CDR3 has 15 residues. The CDR3 DNA is TGTGCCAGCAGCTTCCAGTCTAGCGGCTCCTACGAGCAGTACTTC. Translated: CASSFQSSGSYEQYF.

The chain links TRBV18 to TRBJ1-3; D is undetermined. Germline assignment: CDR1 KGHSH and CDR2 LQKENI. This CDR3 has 16 amino acids. Trimming left V 1 base short and J 0 bases short, with 10 bases between. The CDR3 DNA reads as TGTGCCAGCTCACCACGGGGAGGCAGCTCTGGAAACACCATATATTTT. Translation gives CASSPRGGSSGNTIYF. Supplemented by reference TRBV18 and TRBJ1-3, the full variable domain reads NAGVMQNPRHLVRRRGQEARLRCSPMKGHSHVYWYRQLPEEGLKFMVYLQKENIIDESGMPKERFSAEFPKEGPSILRIQQVVRGDSAAYFCASSPRGGSSGNTIYFGEGSWLTVV.

This rearrangement joins TRBV27 to TRBJ2-7, with 9 bases lining up with TRBD2. J lost 5 bases, V lost 10 bases, and 9 bases had no gene match. The CDR3 has 13 amino acids. In germline, CDR1 is MNHEY, CDR2 SMNVEV (reference sequence). The CDR3 is CATHPLAGHEQYF. The CDR3 DNA sequence: TGTGCCACCCACCCACTAGCGGGCCACGAGCAGTACTTC.

This clone was detected once. The genes are TRBV11-3 and TRBJ2-7, with 7 bases matching TRBD1. Losses at the gene ends were 5 bases for V and 5 bases for J; bases not matched to a gene: 9. CDR3 length: 14 residues. CDR1 and CDR2 (germline): SGHNT, YENEEA. For the CDR3, the DNA is TGTGCCAGCAGCCCCCCGACAGGGATCAACGAGCAGTACTTC. This gives the protein CASSPPTGINEQYF.

This CDR3 is CASSVRAGYEQYF. The CDR3 nucleotides are TGTGCCAGCAGCGTACGGGCGGGCTACGAGCAGTACTTC. The gene calls are TRBV9 and TRBJ2-7; TRBD2 might be the D (5 bases). V was pared by 1 base and J by 3 bases, with 8 bases between. The length of the CDR3 is 13 residues. CDR1 is SGDLS, CDR2 YYNGEE, per germline.

The chain combines TRBV10-2 with TRBJ1-1; TRBD1 agrees at 10 bases. Trimming removed 2 bases from V and 3 bases from J; junction bases left unmatched: 9. This CDR3 contains 17 residues. The germline gives CDR1 WSHSY, CDR2 SAAADI. CDR3 sequence reads: CASSEPTGGPWDTEAFF. The CDR3 coding sequence is TGCGCCAGCAGTGAGCCGACAGGGGGCCCTTGGGACACTGAAGCTTTCTTT.

J is TRBJ1-1 and V is TRBV5-1; 9 positions agree with TRBD1. With 4 bases clipped from V and 3 bases from J, the junction kept 10 bases outside the gene matches. Germline lookup yields CDR1 SGHRS and CDR2 YFSETQ. The CDR3 runs 16 residues. The CDR3 sequence is CASSLGQGVLDTEAFF. CDR3 bases: TGCGCCAGCAGCCTGGGACAGGGAGTGTTGGACACTGAAGCTTTCTTT.